A single sample gave rise to the 25 T cell receptor beta chains below, sequenced in a study of low-dose radiotherapy and immunotherapy resistance in tumors. Covering alpha and beta chains, TRAV- and TRBV-specific primers were used for the first-strand cDNA. The authors ran roughly 20 PCR cycles to amplify TCRs with a constant-region primer and V-primer adapter. TCRdb re-analysed the reads in MiXCR, keeping a single row per CDR3 protein. The repertoire holds about 64,000 distinct CDR3 sequences, with approximately 26% as singletons. The time point: before trial treatment. Sequenced material: PBMCs, taken before treatment. Receptors originate from a male donor with rectosigmoid adenocarcinoma.

This clonotype has ten or more counts. V and J are TRBV5-1 and TRBJ2-7, with D tentatively TRBD1 (5 bases). V lost 2 bases to trimming and J lost 8 bases, with 17 bases between them. The CDR3 consists of 14 residues. CDR1 and CDR2 from the germline V gene are SGHRS and YFSETQ. CDR3 bases: TGCGCCAGCAGCTTAACAGGCCACTACGAGAAGCAGTACTTC. Protein sequence: CASSLTGHYEKQYF. Based on the CDR3 plus reference TRBV5-1 and TRBJ2-7, the full variable domain is KAGVTQTPRYLIKTRGQQVTLSCSPISGHRSVSWYQQTPGQGLQFLFEYFSETQRNKGNFPGRFSGRQFSNSRSEMNVSTLELGDSALYLCASSLTGHYEKQYFGPGTRLTVT.

Regarding this clonotype: This likely came from a read error, as a far larger clone is one base away. A read error is likely, as this CDR3 ends without the conserved phenylalanine or tryptophan. The CDR3 spells CASSPDRGQETQYS. CDR3 DNA: TGTGCCAGCAGCCCCGACAGGGGCCAAGAGACCCAGTACTCC. The chain is built from TRBV7-8 and TRBJ2-5, with 8 bases identical to TRBD1. Germline V gene lookup returns CDR1 SGHVS and CDR2 FQNEAQ. Trimming removed 5 bases from V and 1 base from J; junction bases left unmatched: 3. The CDR3 is 14 amino acids.

This chain links TRBV28 with TRBJ2-5; 8 nucleotides align to TRBD1. The V segment lost 5 bases and the J segment 5 bases; nucleotides outside the gene matches: 10. The CDR3 sequence is 15 residues long. Germline CDR1 is MDHEN and CDR2 is SYDVKM. The CDR3 bases are TGTGCCAGCAGTACCGGACAGGGTTCCATCGAGACCCAGTACTTC. Protein: CASSTGQGSIETQYF. The full variable domain, completed using reference TRBV28 and TRBJ2-5, is DVKVTQSSRYLVKRTGEKVFLECVQDMDHENMFWYRQDPGLGLRLIYFSYDVKMKEKGDIPEGYSVSREKKERFSLILESASTNQTSMYLCASSTGQGSIETQYFGPGTRLLVL.

This chain connects TRBV28 to TRBJ2-7; D is unresolved. Germline CDR1 is MDHEN and CDR2 is SYDVKM. This CDR3 comprises 12 residues. Trimming took 6 bases from V and 3 from J, leaving 9 bases between them. This CDR3 is CASSAYDYEQYF. The CDR3 DNA reads TGTGCCAGCAGCGCCTACGACTACGAGCAGTACTTC.

This clonotype showed up just once. The V call is TRBV9, the J call TRBJ2-7; 11 bases line up with TRBD2. V shed 4 bases and J 4 bases; nucleotides not matched to a gene: 7. CDR1 is SGDLS, CDR2 YYNGEE, per germline. This CDR3 has 15 amino acids. The chain's CDR3 is CASSTGTSGKYEQYF. The CDR3 region has the DNA TGTGCCAGCAGCACCGGGACTAGCGGCAAATACGAGCAGTACTTC.

This clonotype was seen at least ten times. CDR3 DNA sequence: TGCAGTGCTAGTTCCGGGACTAGCTCTTCGGGAGAGACCCAGTACTTC. Translation: CSASSGTSSSGETQYF. The gene calls are TRBV20-1 and TRBJ2-5; 9 nucleotides match TRBD2. Germline V gives CDR1 DFQATT, CDR2 SNEGSKA (reference sequence). The ends lost 3 bases at V and 4 bases at J; junction bases unmatched: 12. The CDR3 loop spans 16 amino acids.

This clonotype was counted only a few times. V is TRBV5-8 and J is TRBJ2-2; TRBD1 is a possible D gene (6 bases). This CDR3 comprises 15 residues. V shed 0 bases and J shed 4 bases, with 10 bases lying between them. The germline gives CDR1 SGHTS, CDR2 YDEGEE. The CDR3 is CASSLGAGATGELFF. CDR3 nucleotide sequence: TGTGCCAGCAGCTTGGGGGCAGGGGCCACCGGGGAGCTGTTTTTT. Combining the CDR3 with reference TRBV5-8 and TRBJ2-2 gives the whole variable domain EAGVTQSPTHLIKTRGQQATLRCSPISGHTSVYWYQQALGLGLQFLLWYDEGEERNRGNFPPRFSGRQFPNYSSELNVNALELEDSALYLCASSLGAGATGELFFGEGSRLTVL.

In this sample, this clonotype turned up many times. The V gene is TRBV20-1, the J gene TRBJ2-3; D remains unclear. Trimming took 0 bases from V and 10 from J, leaving 5 bases between them. Germline CDR1 reads DFQATT; CDR2 reads SNEGSKA (reference sequence). The CDR3 runs 10 residues. CDR3: CSARDVAQYF. CDR3 in DNA: TGCAGTGCTAGAGACGTGGCGCAGTATTTT.

At least ten counts were recorded for this clonotype. This chain links TRBV20-1 with TRBJ2-7, with TRBD2 matching over 7 bases. The CDR3 contains 14 residues. Germline CDR1 DFQATT, CDR2 SNEGSKA (reference sequence). Trimming at V came to 0 bases and at J to 3 bases, leaving 5 bases not matched to a gene. CDR3 coding DNA: TGCAGTGCTAGAGATGCCCTAGCGGACTACGAGCAGTACTTC. It yields the protein CSARDALADYEQYF.

This clonotype is a singleton in its sample. This chain links TRBV7-2 with TRBJ1-5, with D unresolved. The CDR3 loop spans 14 amino acids. The germline V gene encodes CDR1 SGHTA and CDR2 FQGNSA. The V end was cut by 1 base, the J end by 2 bases, with 6 bases between. CDR3 region: CASSLDAGNQPQHF. CDR3 coding DNA: TGTGCCAGCAGCTTAGACGCAGGCAATCAGCCCCAGCATTTT. Filled out from reference TRBV7-2 and TRBJ1-5, the complete variable domain reads GAGVSQSPSNKVTEKGKDVELRCDPISGHTALYWYRQSLGQGLEFLIYFQGNSAPDKSGLPSDRFSAERTGGSVSTLTIQRTQQEDSAVYLCASSLDAGNQPQHFGDGTRLSIL.

In its sample, this clonotype was seen many times. The chain employs TRBV2 and TRBJ1-6, with 8 bases aligning to TRBD1. V shed 6 bases and J 9 bases; nucleotides not matched to a gene: 7. Per germline, CDR1 SNHLY and CDR2 FYNNEI. This CDR3 contains 14 residues. The CDR3 nucleotides read TGTGCCAGCAGACCCGTTACAGGGGGTTCACCCCTCCACTTT. It yields the protein CASRPVTGGSPLHF.

The chain carries TRBV30 and TRBJ1-5, with D unresolved. The V end lost 4 bases, the J end lost 2 bases, and 9 bases lay between the germline ends. The CDR3 has 13 amino acids. Germline CDR1 GTSNPN, CDR2 SVGIG (reference sequence). DNA for the CDR3: TGTGCCTGGAACGAGGGTGGCAATCAGCCCCAGCATTTT. This encodes CAWNEGGNQPQHF.

V is TRBV20-1 and J is TRBJ2-7; D might be TRBD1 or TRBD2, each matching 5 bases. The CDR3 has 13 residues. V gave up 6 bases and J gave up 4 bases, with 16 bases separating them. Germline loops: CDR1 DFQATT, CDR2 SNEGSKA (reference sequence). CDR3 nucleotides: TGCAGTGCCCCCTCCCCGGGGCTTTACGAGCAGTACTTC. It encodes CSAPSPGLYEQYF.

Many counts were recorded for this clonotype. The gene calls are TRBV14 and TRBJ1-4; D unresolved. CDR3 length: 16 amino acids. CDR1 is SGHDN and CDR2 is FVKESK in the germline V gene. V was pared by 4 bases and J by 6 bases, with 18 bases between. CDR3 bases: TGTGCCAGCAGCCCCCGGGCCGCCCTTGGGGATGAAAAACTGTTTTTT. Translated: CASSPRAALGDEKLFF.

At least ten counts were recorded for this clonotype. This rearrangement joins TRBV3-1 to TRBJ2-7, with D possibly TRBD2 on 5 matching bases. Germline assignment: CDR1 LGHDT and CDR2 YNNKEL (reference sequence). This CDR3 region has 15 residues. V lost 3 bases and J lost 2, with 14 bases in between. CDR3 coding DNA: TGTGCCAGCAGCCAGTGTCCTGAGGGAACCTACGAGCAGTACTTC. It translates to CASSQCPEGTYEQYF.

This clonotype has ten or more counts. The DNA for the CDR3 is TGTGCCAGCAGCCCGGGACAGGGAGCCTACGAGCAGTACTTC. Amino acids: CASSPGQGAYEQYF. This chain uses TRBV7-6 with TRBJ2-7; the match to TRBD1 covers 9 bases. The germline V gene encodes CDR1 SGHVS and CDR2 FNYEAQ. The V gene end was trimmed by 5 bases and the J gene end by 2 bases; junction bases not matched to a gene: 4. There are 14 residues in the CDR3. Drawing the rest from reference TRBV7-6 and TRBJ2-7, the complete variable domain is GAGVSQSPRYKVTKRGQDVALRCDPISGHVSLYWYRQALGQGPEFLTYFNYEAQQDKSGLPNDRFSAERPEGSISTLTIQRTEQRDSAMYRCASSPGQGAYEQYFGPGTRLTVT.

This clonotype was detected many times. The gene calls are TRBV19 and TRBJ1-5; 10 bases fit TRBD1. J was trimmed by 7 bases and V by 6 bases; bases with no gene match: 6. The length of the CDR3 is 14 residues. Germline values: CDR1 LNHDA, CDR2 SQIVND (reference sequence). The CDR3 reads CASSGTGDGQPQHF. CDR3 DNA sequence: TGTGCCAGTAGCGGGACAGGGGACGGGCAGCCCCAGCATTTT.

Ten or more counts support this clonotype. The rearrangement links TRBV5-1 to TRBJ2-3, with D possibly being TRBD1 or TRBD2 (6 bases each). From germline, CDR1 is SGHRS and CDR2 YFSETQ. Trimming removed 5 bases at V and 0 bases at J, with 10 bases between. The CDR3 extends over 14 amino acids. CDR3 amino acids: CASRRGESTDTQYF. The CDR3 nucleotides read TGCGCCAGCAGGAGGGGGGAGAGCACAGATACGCAGTATTTT. The variable domain in full, with the rest retrieved from reference TRBV5-1 and TRBJ2-3, is KAGVTQTPRYLIKTRGQQVTLSCSPISGHRSVSWYQQTPGQGLQFLFEYFSETQRNKGNFPGRFSGRQFSNSRSEMNVSTLELGDSALYLCASRRGESTDTQYFGPGTRLTVL.

Many counts were recorded for this clonotype. The V call is TRBV7-2, the J call TRBJ2-3, with no clear D. CDR3 length equals 14 residues. V lost 5 bases to trimming and J lost 0 bases, with 9 bases between them. The germline CDR1 and CDR2 sequences are SGHTA and FQGNSA. The DNA of the CDR3 is TGTGCCAGCAGCCACAGAAAAAGCACAGATACGCAGTATTTT. Translation: CASSHRKSTDTQYF.

This clonotype was found many times. The chain combines TRBV3-1 with TRBJ1-3; TRBD1 is a possible D gene (5 bases). Trimming pared 4 bases from V and 2 bases from J, leaving 15 bases between. The CDR3 spans 16 residues. The germline CDR1 and CDR2 sequences are LGHDT and YNNKEL (reference sequence). The CDR3 reads CASSRGSPGAGNTIYF. CDR3 bases: TGTGCCAGCAGCCGAGGATCCCCGGGGGCTGGAAACACCATATATTTT.

In this sample, this clonotype turned up many times. The rearrangement joins TRBV6-2 or TRBV6-3 to TRBJ2-1, with D perhaps being TRBD1 or TRBD2 (6 bases each). This CDR3 has 16 amino acids. V lost 6 bases and J lost 3, with 18 bases in between. From germline, CDR1 is MNHEY and CDR2 SVGEGT. Here the CDR3 DNA reads TGTGCCAGCAGCACCCAAGGGGGGAGTCACTACAATGAGCAGTTCTTC. Its protein product is CASSTQGGSHYNEQFF.

This clonotype was seen a few times. The J gene is TRBJ2-1, the V gene TRBV5-1; 14 positions match TRBD2. There are 14 residues in the CDR3. Germline CDR1 is SGHRS and CDR2 is YFSETQ. V gave up 4 bases and J gave up 8 bases; unmatched junction bases: 2. Here the CDR3 DNA reads TGCGCCAGCAGCGCGACTAGCGGGGGGGATGAGCAGTTCTTC. Protein: CASSATSGGDEQFF.

This clonotype was picked up many times. V gene TRBV28 combines with J gene TRBJ1-5; D is unresolved. Trimming shortened V by 0 bases and J by 7 bases, and 10 bases separated the two germline ends. CDR1 is MDHEN, CDR2 SYDVKM, per germline. The CDR3 consists of 14 residues. CDR3 sequence reads: CASSLWRARQPQHF. CDR3 DNA: TGTGCCAGCAGTTTATGGAGGGCAAGACAGCCCCAGCATTTT.

This clonotype has a count of ten or more. The chain uses TRBV7-2 and TRBJ1-5; 7 bases agree with TRBD1. The V gene's germline CDR1 is SGHTA and CDR2 FQGNSA. The ends lost 5 bases at V and 3 bases at J; junction bases unmatched: 4. The length of the CDR3 is 14 residues. The CDR3 coding sequence is TGTGCCAGCAGCATACAGGGGCCCAATCAGCCCCAGCATTTT. Protein product: CASSIQGPNQPQHF.

This clonotype showed up many times. The gene calls are TRBV7-6 and TRBJ2-1, with a weak D call TRBD2 (6 bases). This CDR3 spans 14 amino acids. The ends were cut back, 7 bases at V and 7 bases at J, with 17 bases in the middle. Germline loops: CDR1 SGHVS, CDR2 FNYEAQ. CDR3 amino acids: CASKYRGNTNEQFF. The DNA for the CDR3 is TGTGCCAGCAAGTACCGCGGGAACACAAATGAGCAGTTCTTC.